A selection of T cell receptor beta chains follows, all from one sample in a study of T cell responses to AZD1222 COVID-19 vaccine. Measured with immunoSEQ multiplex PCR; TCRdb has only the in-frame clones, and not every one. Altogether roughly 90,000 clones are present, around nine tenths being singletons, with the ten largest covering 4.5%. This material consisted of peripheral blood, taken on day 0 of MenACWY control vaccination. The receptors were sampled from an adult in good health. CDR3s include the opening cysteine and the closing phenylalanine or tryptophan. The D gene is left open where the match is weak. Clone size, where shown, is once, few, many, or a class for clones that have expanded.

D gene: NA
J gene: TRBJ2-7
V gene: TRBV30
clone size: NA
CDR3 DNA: TGTGCCTGGATGGACAGCACCTACGAGCAGTACTTC
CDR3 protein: CAWMDSTYEQYF

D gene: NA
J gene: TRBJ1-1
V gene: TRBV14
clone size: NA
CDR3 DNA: TGTGCCAGCAGCAGAAACCCGAATAGGGAAGCTTTCTTT
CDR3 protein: CASSRNPNREAFF

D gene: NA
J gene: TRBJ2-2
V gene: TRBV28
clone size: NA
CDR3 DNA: TGTGCCAGCAGACCAACCGGGGGGCGGGGAGCTGTTTTT
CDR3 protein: CASRPTGGRGAVF

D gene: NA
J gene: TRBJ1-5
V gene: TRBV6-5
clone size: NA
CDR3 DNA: TGTGCCAGCAGTTTTCGACAGGATAAAACCCCCCAGCATTTT
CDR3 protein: CASSFRQDKTPQHF

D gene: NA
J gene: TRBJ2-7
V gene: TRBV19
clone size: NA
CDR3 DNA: TGTGCCAGTAGTGCAACCGGGACGGGGACCTACGAGCAGTACTTC
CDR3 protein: CASSATGTGTYEQYF

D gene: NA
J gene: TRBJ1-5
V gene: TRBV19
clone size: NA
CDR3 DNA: TGTGCCAGTAGACCCAGGGAGTCTTCGGGGGCCCAGCCCCAGCATTTT
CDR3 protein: CASRPRESSGAQPQHF

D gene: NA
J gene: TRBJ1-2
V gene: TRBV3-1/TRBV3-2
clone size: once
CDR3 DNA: TGTGCCAGCAGCCACTTGACAGATAGCTATGGCTACACCTTC
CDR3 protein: CASSHLTDSYGYTF

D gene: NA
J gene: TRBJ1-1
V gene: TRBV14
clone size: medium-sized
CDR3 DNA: TGTGCCAGCAGCCAAGAGCGACAGAAAGTGAACACTGAAGCTTTCTTT
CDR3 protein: CASSQERQKVNTEAFF

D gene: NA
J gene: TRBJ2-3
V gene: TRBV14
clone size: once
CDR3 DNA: TGTGCCAGCAGCCAAGGAGCGACTATAACAGATACGCAGTATTTT
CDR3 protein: CASSQGATITDTQYF

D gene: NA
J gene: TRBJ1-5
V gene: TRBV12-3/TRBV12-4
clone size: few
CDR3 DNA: TGTGCCAGCAGTTTCCGGGGAAATCAGCCCCAGCATTTT
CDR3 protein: CASSFRGNQPQHF

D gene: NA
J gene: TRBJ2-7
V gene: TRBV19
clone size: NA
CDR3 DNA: TGTGCCAGTAGTATAGAACGGGACTCAAGCTCCTACGAGCAGTACTTC
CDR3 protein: CASSIERDSSSYEQYF

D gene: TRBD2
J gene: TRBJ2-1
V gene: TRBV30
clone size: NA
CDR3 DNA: TGTGCCTACCCCCAGGGACTAGCGGGGCCCAGCTCCTACAATGAGCAGTTCTTC
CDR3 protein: CAYPQGLAGPSSYNEQFF

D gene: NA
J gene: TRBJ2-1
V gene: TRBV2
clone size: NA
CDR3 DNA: TGTGCCAGCAGTGAAGATGGGATATACAATGAGCAGTTCTTC
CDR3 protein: CASSEDGIYNEQFF

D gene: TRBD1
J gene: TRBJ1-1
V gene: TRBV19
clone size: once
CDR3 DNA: TGTGCCAGTAGTATGGGACAGATGAACACTGAAGCTTTCTTT
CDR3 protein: CASSMGQMNTEAFF

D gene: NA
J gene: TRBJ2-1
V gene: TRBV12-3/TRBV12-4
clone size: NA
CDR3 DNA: TGTGCCAGCAGCCTATACAATGAGCAGTTCTTC
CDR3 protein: CASSLYNEQFF

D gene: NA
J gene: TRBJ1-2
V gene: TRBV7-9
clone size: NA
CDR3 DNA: TGTGCCAGCAGCTTAGAGGTGGTTGGCTACACCTTC
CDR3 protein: CASSLEVVGYTF

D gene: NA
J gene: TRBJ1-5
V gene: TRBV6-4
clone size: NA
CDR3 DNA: TGTGCCAGCTGGGGGACGGGAAGCAATCAGCCCCAGCATTTT
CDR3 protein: CASWGTGSNQPQHF

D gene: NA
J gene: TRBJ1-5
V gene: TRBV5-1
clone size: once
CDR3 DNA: TGCGCCAGCGCGCCTGGGGAAGGGGATCAGCCCCAGCATTTT
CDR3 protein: CASAPGEGDQPQHF

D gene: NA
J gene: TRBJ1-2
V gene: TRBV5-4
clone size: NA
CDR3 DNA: TGTGCCAGCAGCTCTGGCGGACGGGCTGAGGATGGCTACACCTTC
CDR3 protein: CASSSGGRAEDGYTF

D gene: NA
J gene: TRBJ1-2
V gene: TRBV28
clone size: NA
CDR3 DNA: TGTGCCAGCAGTTCAACAGGGAGGGGAAGTGGCTACACCTTC
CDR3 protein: CASSSTGRGSGYTF

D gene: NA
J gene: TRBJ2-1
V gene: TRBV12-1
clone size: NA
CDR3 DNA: TGTGCCAGCAGCTATCTGGACCGTTCCTACAATGAGCAGTTCTTC
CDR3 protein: CASSYLDRSYNEQFF

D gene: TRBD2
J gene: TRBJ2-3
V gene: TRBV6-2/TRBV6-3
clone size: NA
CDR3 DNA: TGTGCCAGCAGCCCTAGCGGCACCACAGATACGCAGTATTTT
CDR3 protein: CASSPSGTTDTQYF